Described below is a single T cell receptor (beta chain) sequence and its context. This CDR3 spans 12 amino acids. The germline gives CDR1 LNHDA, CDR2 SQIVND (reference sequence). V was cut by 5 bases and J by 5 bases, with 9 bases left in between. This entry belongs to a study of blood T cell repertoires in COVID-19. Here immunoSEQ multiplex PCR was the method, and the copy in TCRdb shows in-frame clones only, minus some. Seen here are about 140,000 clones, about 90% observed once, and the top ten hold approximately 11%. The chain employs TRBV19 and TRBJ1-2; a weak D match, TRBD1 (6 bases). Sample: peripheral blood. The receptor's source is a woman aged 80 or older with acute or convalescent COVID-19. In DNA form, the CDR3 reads TGTGCCAGTAGTCAAGGGGGTTATGGCTACACCTTC. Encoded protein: CASSQGGYGYTF.